This passage covers 7 T cell receptor beta chains from one sample sequenced in a study of cytomegalovirus exposure and HLA in healthy donors (dated by TCRdb to about 2017). The protocol used for the library was the immunoSEQ multiplex PCR assay. For the multiplex PCR, a mixture combining 60 forward primers for TCR Vbeta segments and 13 reverse primers for TCR Jbeta segments was used. TCRdb stores this immuneACCESS table with in-frame sequences only. Part of the clones is absent; in the studies checked, under half of the shortfall reflects unresolved V genes, and no reason is known for the rest. The sample contains around 150,000 clones, over 75% of them found a single time. About 5.6% of the sample lies in the top ten. The sequencing sample was made of PBMCs. The receptors come from a man in his thirties or forties in good health and CMV-seropositive.

This clone appeared a single time. The rearrangement links TRBV29-1 to TRBJ1-1; D may be TRBD1 (6 bases). The germline CDR1 and CDR2 sequences are SQVTM and ANQGSEA. V lost 5 bases, J lost 7 bases, and 8 bases lay in between. This CDR3 spans 10 amino acids. CDR3 amino acids: CSVRTVEAFF. For the CDR3, the DNA is TGCAGCGTTAGGACAGTTGAAGCTTTCTTT.

As to this clone: The same CDR3 also results from other DNA sequences found in this sample. This chain joins TRBV2 and TRBJ1-5; D is ambiguous. The CDR3 covers 14 residues. From germline, CDR1 is SNHLY and CDR2 FYNNEI. V was pared by 6 bases and J by 0 bases, with 9 bases between. The CDR3 is CASRAGLSNQPQHF. In nucleotides, the CDR3 is TGTGCCAGCAGAGCGGGTCTTAGCAATCAGCCCCAGCATTTT.

V is TRBV19 and J is TRBJ1-3; D is ambiguous. Germline-derived CDR1 and CDR2 are LNHDA and SQIVND (reference sequence). This CDR3 has 18 amino acids. The V gene lost 7 bases and the J gene lost 0 bases, with 22 bases spanning the gap. Here the CDR3 DNA reads TGTGCCAGTAACCCCGAGGGTGGGGTCGTCTCCTCTGGAAACACCATATATTTT. Translated: CASNPEGGVVSSGNTIYF.

This chain connects TRBV4-3 to TRBJ1-1; D gene ambiguous. Germline CDR1 LGHNA, CDR2 YSLEER. The CDR3 is made up of 14 amino acids. V lost 3 bases and J lost 6, with 14 bases in between. For the CDR3, the DNA is TGCGCCAGCAGCCACCCGGGTGAAACCCCTGAAGCTTTCTTT. Translated: CASSHPGETPEAFF.

The V call is TRBV30, the J call TRBJ1-4; no reliable D call. Trimming left V 0 bases short and J 2 bases short, with 10 bases between. Germline V gene sequence: CDR1 GTSNPN, CDR2 SVGIG (reference sequence). The CDR3 totals 15 residues. CDR3 coding DNA: TGTGCCTGGAGTGTAAAGCGAGTCACTAATGAAAAACTGTTTTTT. Amino acids: CAWSVKRVTNEKLFF.

V is TRBV6-6 and J is TRBJ1-5; D is unclear. Germline CDR1 is MNHNY and CDR2 is SVGAGI (reference sequence). The CDR3 loop spans 12 amino acids. V shed 3 bases and J shed 6 bases, with 6 bases lying between them. The CDR3 here is CASSYEGQPQHF. The DNA for the CDR3 is TGTGCCAGCAGTTATGAGGGTCAGCCCCAGCATTTT.

The genes are TRBV28 and TRBJ2-7; D possibly corresponds to TRBD2 (6 bases). The V and J ends lost 3 bases and 5 bases respectively, with 20 bases between them. The CDR3 length is 16 residues. From germline, CDR1 is MDHEN and CDR2 SYDVKM. The CDR3 is CASSFFIITGRNEQYF. CDR3 coding DNA: TGTGCCAGCAGTTTTTTTATTATAACCGGGAGAAACGAGCAGTACTTC.